Presented here are 2 T cell receptor beta chains from one specimen sequenced in a study of blood T cell repertoires in COVID-19. The table came from immunoSEQ multiplex PCR; TCRdb's copy has only in-frame clones and leaves some out. This table holds some 170,000 clones, 80% found once. The specimen sequenced was PBMCs or T cells enriched from blood (not recorded which). The receptors shown here come from a man aged 40-50 years who had recovered from COVID-19.

This chain connects TRBV6-1 to TRBJ2-7; 9 bases map to TRBD1. The V segment lost 3 bases and the J segment 4 bases; nucleotides outside the gene matches: 4. CDR3 length equals 14 residues. CDR1 MNHNS and CDR2 SASEGT come from the germline V gene. CDR3 coding DNA: TGTGCCAGCAGTGACGGGACAGGGCTTTACGAGCAGTACGTC. Translating gives CASSDGTGLYEQYV.

The chain joins TRBV1 to TRBJ1-5; the table's D call TRBD1 went unverified against the DNA. TRBV1 is a known pseudogene. This CDR3 region has 17 residues. CDR3 nucleotides: TGCACCAGCCGACAGGGACAGGGGGCTTTTATCAATCAGCCCCAGCATTTT. This sequence encodes CTSRQGQGAFINQPQHF.